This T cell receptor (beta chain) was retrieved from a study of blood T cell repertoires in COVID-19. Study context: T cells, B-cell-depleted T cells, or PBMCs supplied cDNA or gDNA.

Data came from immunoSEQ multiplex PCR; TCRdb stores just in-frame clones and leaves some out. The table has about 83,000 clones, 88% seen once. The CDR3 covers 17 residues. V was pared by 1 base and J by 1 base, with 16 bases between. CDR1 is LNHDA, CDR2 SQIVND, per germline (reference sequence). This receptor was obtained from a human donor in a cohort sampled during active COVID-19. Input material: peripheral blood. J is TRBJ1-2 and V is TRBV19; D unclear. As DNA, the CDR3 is TGTGCCAGTAGTATAGGTATAGCGCGGTCCCTTAACTATGGCTACACCTTC. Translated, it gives CASSIGIARSLNYGYTF.